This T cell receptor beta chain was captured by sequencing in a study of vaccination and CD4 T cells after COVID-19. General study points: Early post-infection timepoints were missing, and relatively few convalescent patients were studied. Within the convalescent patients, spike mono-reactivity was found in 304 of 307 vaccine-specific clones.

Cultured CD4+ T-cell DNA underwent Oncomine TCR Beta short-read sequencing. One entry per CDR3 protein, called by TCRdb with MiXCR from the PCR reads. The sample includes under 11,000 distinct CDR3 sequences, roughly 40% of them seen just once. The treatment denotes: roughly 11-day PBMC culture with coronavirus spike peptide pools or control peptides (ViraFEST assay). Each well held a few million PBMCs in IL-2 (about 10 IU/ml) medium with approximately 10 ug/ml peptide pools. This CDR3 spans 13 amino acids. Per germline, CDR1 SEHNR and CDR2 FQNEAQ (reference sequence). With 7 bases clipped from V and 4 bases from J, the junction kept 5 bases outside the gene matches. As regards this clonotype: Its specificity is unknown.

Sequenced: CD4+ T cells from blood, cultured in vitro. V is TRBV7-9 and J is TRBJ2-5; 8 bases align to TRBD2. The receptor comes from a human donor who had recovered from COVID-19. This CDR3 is CASTPAGGETQYF. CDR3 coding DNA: TGTGCCAGCACCCCTGCGGGGGGAGAGACCCAGTACTTC. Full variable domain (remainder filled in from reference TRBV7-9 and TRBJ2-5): DTGVSQNPRHKITKRGQNVTFRCDPISEHNRLYWYRQTLGQGPEFLTYFQNEAQLEKSRLLSDRFSAERPKGSFSTLEIQRTEQGDSAMYLCASTPAGGETQYFGPGTRLLVL.